The 28 T cell receptor beta chains given below trace back to one sample, sequenced in a study of T-cell reconstitution after alpha-beta-depleted transplantation in children. This sample's TCRbeta library carried unique molecular identifier barcodes. TCRdb analysed the PCR reads with MiXCR anew, one entry per CDR3 protein. The sample lists about 610,000 distinct CDR3 sequences; about 10% were seen once. The sample here was PBMCs from the stem cell graft donor, taken from the stem cell graft. The receptors stem from a human donor who donated a stem cell graft to a child with acute myeloid leukemia.

This clonotype has at least ten counts. The chain combines TRBV6-5 with TRBJ2-7; 13 bases are a match to TRBD2. Germline V gene sequence: CDR1 MNHEY, CDR2 SVGAGI. With V trimmed by 6 bases and J by 2 bases, 1 base remained unmatched. The CDR3 covers 14 residues. DNA for the CDR3: TGTGCCAGCAGGGGGACTAGCGGGACCTACGAGCAGTACTTC. Amino acids: CASRGTSGTYEQYF.

V is TRBV12-3 or TRBV12-4 and J is TRBJ1-2, with TRBD1 matching over 7 bases. J was trimmed by 2 bases and V by 4 bases; bases with no gene match: 7. This CDR3 comprises 15 residues. This chain's CDR3 is CASSSVWDSNYGYTF. The CDR3 DNA reads TGTGCCAGCAGTTCGGTGTGGGACAGCAACTATGGCTACACCTTC.

This clonotype was seen ten or more times. This CDR3 is CASRNGLAGYNEQFF. The CDR3 DNA reads as TGTGCCAGCAGAAACGGACTAGCGGGTTACAATGAGCAGTTCTTC. This chain connects TRBV12-3 or TRBV12-4 to TRBJ2-1; 11 nucleotides line up with TRBD2. J gave up 4 bases and V 6 bases, and 5 bases lay outside the gene matches. CDR3 length: 15 amino acids.

This clonotype has a handful of counts. This chain joins TRBV20-1 and TRBJ2-5; D remains ambiguous. Trimming removed 5 bases at V and 6 bases at J, with 10 bases between. Germline loops: CDR1 DFQATT, CDR2 SNEGSKA (reference sequence). CDR3 length equals 11 residues. In DNA form, the CDR3 reads TGCAGTGCTCGCGGCGGACAGACCCAGTACTTC. Translated: CSARGGQTQYF.

V is TRBV10-3 and J is TRBJ2-2, with D possibly being TRBD1 (6 bases). The germline V gene encodes CDR1 ENHRY and CDR2 SYGVKD. Trimming took 3 bases from V and 5 from J, leaving 10 bases between them. The CDR3 loop spans 14 amino acids. This CDR3 is CAISDRGTTGELFF. CDR3 bases: TGTGCCATCAGTGACAGGGGCACTACCGGGGAGCTGTTTTTT.

The genes are TRBV27 and TRBJ2-7; TRBD1 agrees at 8 bases. Germline V gives CDR1 MNHEY, CDR2 SMNVEV (reference sequence). There are 14 residues in the CDR3. The trim removed 8 bases at V and 2 bases at J, leaving 8 bases unmatched. The CDR3 reads CASRETGVTYEQYF. The CDR3 DNA follows: TGTGCCAGCCGAGAGACAGGGGTTACCTACGAGCAGTACTTC.

This clonotype was recorded a few times. The chain combines TRBV29-1 with TRBJ2-3; tentatively, D is TRBD1 or TRBD2 (5 bases each). This CDR3 is 15 amino acids long. Germline V gives CDR1 SQVTM, CDR2 ANQGSEA. Trimming pared 4 bases from V and 0 bases from J, leaving 14 bases between. CDR3 protein: CSVGLPGRSTDTQYF. DNA of the CDR3: TGCAGCGTTGGCTTACCGGGGCGTAGCACAGATACGCAGTATTTT.

This clonotype occurred a few times. This chain links TRBV20-1 with TRBJ2-5; D is undetermined. The germline gives CDR1 DFQATT, CDR2 SNEGSKA (reference sequence). V was shortened by 0 bases and J by 0 bases, with 14 bases between the two germline ends. There are 16 residues in the CDR3. CDR3 sequence: CSARDRPVLHQETQYF. Written as DNA, the CDR3 is TGCAGTGCTAGAGATCGTCCGGTCCTACACCAAGAGACCCAGTACTTC.

The chain links TRBV20-1 to TRBJ2-3; 9 bases match TRBD2. The germline V gene has CDR1 DFQATT and CDR2 SNEGSKA (reference sequence). J lost 4 bases, V lost 5 bases, and 16 bases had no gene match. The CDR3 length is 17 residues. This CDR3 reads CSASEGVLSGRPDTQYF. As DNA, the CDR3 is TGCAGTGCTTCGGAAGGGGTTCTAAGCGGGAGGCCAGATACGCAGTATTTT.

This chain connects TRBV2 to TRBJ1-2; D gene ambiguous. The CDR3 runs to 12 residues. V was pared by 10 bases and J by 3 bases, with 12 bases between. Germline CDR1 reads SNHLY; CDR2 reads FYNNEI. The CDR3 DNA sequence: TGTGCCATAGGTGAGGGTTACTATGGCTACACCTTC. Its translation is CAIGEGYYGYTF.

This clonotype was detected many times. The chain is built from TRBV29-1 and TRBJ2-1; 7 bases fit TRBD2. CDR3 length: 16 amino acids. Germline CDR1 and CDR2: SQVTM and ANQGSEA. J was trimmed by 7 bases and V by 1 base; bases with no gene match: 13. The CDR3 DNA follows: TGCAGCGTTGAAGTCCCTCGGAGGACTAGTGGGAATGAGCAGTTCTTC. Translating gives CSVEVPRRTSGNEQFF.

The sample holds a few counts of this clonotype. The gene calls are TRBV4-3 and TRBJ2-7; TRBD1 agrees at 10 bases. This CDR3 has 16 residues. Germline loops: CDR1 LGHNA, CDR2 YSLEER. J was trimmed by 7 bases and V by 1 base; bases with no gene match: 10. Here the CDR3 DNA reads TGCGCCAGCAGCCAAGGATCCAGACAGGGGGCGGGTGAGCAGTACTTC. Translation: CASSQGSRQGAGEQYF.

This clonotype was detected a few times. The chain's CDR3 is CASSPGGGLSDIQYF. Here the CDR3 DNA reads TGTGCCAGCAGTCCCGGGGGAGGGCTATCGGACATTCAGTACTTC. This sequence joins TRBV6-1 and TRBJ2-4; 7 bases are shared with TRBD2. The ends lost 5 bases at V and 8 bases at J; junction bases unmatched: 12. Germline-derived CDR1 and CDR2 are MNHNS and SASEGT. The CDR3 covers 15 residues.

The chain's CDR3 is CSVAFGNTIYF. The CDR3, as DNA: TGCAGCGTTGCGTTCGGAAACACCATATATTTT. J is TRBJ1-3 and V is TRBV29-1; D call uncertain. This CDR3 comprises 11 residues. Trimming removed 4 bases at V and 4 bases at J, with 5 bases between. Germline V lookup: CDR1 SQVTM, CDR2 ANQGSEA. Together with reference TRBV29-1 and TRBJ1-3, the CDR3 gives the full variable domain: SAVISQKPSRDICQRGTSLTIQCQVDSQVTMMFWYRQQPGQSLTLIATANQGSEATYESGFVIDKFPISRPNLTFSTLTVSNMSPEDSSIYLCSVAFGNTIYFGEGSWLTVV.

The chain joins TRBV29-1 to TRBJ2-1; 11 bases are shared with TRBD2. Germline lookup yields CDR1 SQVTM and CDR2 ANQGSEA. The CDR3 has 16 amino acids. Trimming cost V 4 bases and J 7 bases; bases outside gene matches: 12. This CDR3 is CSVVGGPTSGENEQFF. The CDR3 DNA sequence: TGCAGCGTTGTGGGGGGTCCGACTAGCGGGGAAAATGAGCAGTTCTTC.

The chain couples TRBV4-2 to TRBJ2-7, with 11 bases aligning to TRBD1. The CDR3 is 15 amino acids. Germline V lookup: CDR1 LGHNA, CDR2 YNFKEQ. The V and J ends lost 4 bases and 5 bases, in that order; junction bases with no gene match: 7. In DNA form, the CDR3 reads TGTGCCAGCAGCCTATCCGGGACAGGGGGGGACGAGCAGTACTTC. This sequence encodes CASSLSGTGGDEQYF.

CDR3 sequence reads: CASSSGRVYEQYF. CDR3 coding DNA: TGTGCCAGCAGTTCGGGACGGGTCTACGAGCAGTACTTC. The rearrangement links TRBV12-3 or TRBV12-4 to TRBJ2-7, with D possibly being TRBD1 or TRBD2 (5 bases each). The V end lost 4 bases, the J end lost 3 bases, and 10 bases lay between the germline ends. The CDR3 spans 13 residues.

About this clonotype: Given the absence of the conserved phenylalanine or tryptophan at the CDR3 end, a read error is likely. CDR3 sequence: CAWSVMQEQFS. In DNA form, the CDR3 reads TGTGCCTGGAGTGTAATGCAGGAGCAGTTCTCC. The chain uses TRBV30 and TRBJ2-1; the D is unclear. The CDR3 is 11 amino acids. Germline V gives CDR1 GTSNPN, CDR2 SVGIG (reference sequence). The V gene lost 0 bases and the J gene lost 10 bases, with 7 bases spanning the gap.

This clonotype was seen at least ten times. The chain carries TRBV7-7 and TRBJ2-1, with D possibly being TRBD1 (6 bases). CDR3 size: 12 residues. V was pared by 11 bases and J by 3 bases, with 11 bases between. Germline-derived CDR1 and CDR2 are SSHAT and FNYEAQ (reference sequence). CDR3 in amino acids: CAVGALYNEQFF. CDR3 nucleotides: TGTGCCGTGGGGGCTCTCTACAATGAGCAGTTCTTC.

This clonotype has more than one count but fewer than ten. CDR3 region: CSVREGIAGGKGTDTQYF. The CDR3 bases are TGCAGCGTTAGGGAGGGGATAGCGGGAGGAAAAGGCACAGATACGCAGTATTTT. J is TRBJ2-3 and V is TRBV29-1, with 10 bases fitting TRBD2. This CDR3 comprises 18 residues. With V trimmed by 5 bases and J by 1 base, 15 bases remained unmatched. Looked up from germline, CDR1 is SQVTM and CDR2 is ANQGSEA.

This clonotype has a handful of counts. The CDR3 is CAITEQRGRGPTDTQYF. In nucleotides, the CDR3 is TGTGCCATCACCGAACAGAGGGGCAGGGGCCCCACAGATACGCAGTATTTT. The chain recombines TRBV10-3 with TRBJ2-3; maybe TRBD1 (6 bases). There are 17 residues in the CDR3. Trimming pared 7 bases from V and 2 bases from J, leaving 22 bases between. In germline, CDR1 is ENHRY, CDR2 SYGVKD.

The gene calls are TRBV2 and TRBJ2-3; D not resolved. Trimming stripped 7 bases from V and 3 bases from J, with 14 bases between. Germline V gene sequence: CDR1 SNHLY, CDR2 FYNNEI. The CDR3 runs 14 residues. In nucleotides, the CDR3 is TGTGCCAGCAAACAGAGTATATTAACAGATACGCAGTATTTT. Its translation is CASKQSILTDTQYF.

This clonotype has a count of ten or more. This chain joins TRBV28 and TRBJ1-1; possible D gene TRBD1, 6 bases. CDR3 length: 14 amino acids. Germline V gene sequence: CDR1 MDHEN, CDR2 SYDVKM. The germline V and J ends were trimmed by 3 bases and 1 base, with 9 bases remaining between them. The CDR3 DNA reads TGTGCCAGCAGTTTCGACAGGTGGAACACTGAAGCTTTCTTT. Translating gives CASSFDRWNTEAFF.

The chain carries TRBV11-3 and TRBJ1-1; D gene ambiguous. V lost 1 base, J lost 1 base, and 4 bases lay in between. Germline CDR1 reads SGHNT; CDR2 reads YENEEA. CDR3 length: 13 amino acids. CDR3 sequence (DNA): TGTGCCAGCAGCTTAGTCACGAACACTGAAGCTTTCTTT. Protein sequence: CASSLVTNTEAFF.

V usage is TRBV20-1 and J usage is TRBJ2-3; 11 bases agree with TRBD2. Per germline, CDR1 DFQATT and CDR2 SNEGSKA (reference sequence). Trimming cost V 0 bases and J 6 bases; bases outside gene matches: 14. CDR3 size: 18 residues. Written as DNA, the CDR3 is TGCAGTGCTAGAGATCGGCCCTCTAGCGGGAGGCGGGCGGATACGCAGTATTTT. It specifies CSARDRPSSGRRADTQYF.

V usage is TRBV28 and J usage is TRBJ2-1; 10 bases agree with TRBD2. Germline-derived CDR1 and CDR2 are MDHEN and SYDVKM. The CDR3 spans 18 residues. Trimming at V came to 2 bases and at J to 5 bases, leaving 12 bases not matched to a gene. The CDR3 DNA reads TGTGCCAGCAGTTTAATGGGACTAGCGACTGGGGCTAACAATGAGCAGTTCTTC. This gives the protein CASSLMGLATGANNEQFF.

This clonotype was found a few times. The chain couples TRBV24-1 to TRBJ2-2, with 9 bases matching TRBD1. With V trimmed by 6 bases and J by 9 bases, 16 bases remained unmatched. CDR1 is KGHDR and CDR2 is SFDVKD in the germline V gene. There are 17 residues in the CDR3. This chain's CDR3 is CATSHSLGGQGDRELFF. For the CDR3, the DNA is TGTGCCACCAGTCACTCGCTGGGGGGACAGGGAGACCGGGAGCTGTTTTTT.

At least ten counts were recorded for this clonotype. V and J are TRBV7-2 and TRBJ2-1; tentatively, D is TRBD2 (7 bases). Looked up from germline, CDR1 is SGHTA and CDR2 is FQGNSA. Trimming removed 0 bases at V and 8 bases at J, with 14 bases between. The CDR3 contains 15 residues. The CDR3 loop is CASSLAGWEGDEQFF. As DNA, the CDR3 is TGTGCCAGCAGCTTAGCCGGGTGGGAGGGGGATGAGCAGTTCTTC.